A selection of T cell receptor beta chains follows, all from one sample in a study of CD8+CD57+ T cells in acquired aplastic anemia. TCRdb called the reads again in MiXCR, with one record for every CDR3 protein. The sample has 60,000 to 75,000 distinct CDR3 sequences, under 55% seen once. The specimen was sorted CD4+, CD8+, or CD8+CD57+ T cells (not recorded which) from PBMCs. These receptors were collected from a human donor in good health, serving as a control. CDR3s include the opening cysteine and the closing phenylalanine or tryptophan. A D gene is named only where the DNA matches it firmly. Clone size is not always given. Where it is, it says once, few, many or a class for expanded clones.

j_call d_call v_call clone_size cdr3_aa cdr3_nt
TRBJ2-7 TRBD1 TRBV24-1 - CATSWTGDEQYF TGTGCCACCAGCTGGACAGGAGACGAGCAGTACTTC
TRBJ1-6 - TRBV7-9 - CASDRTGTHNSPLHF TGTGCCAGCGACAGGACCGGGACCCACAATTCACCCCTCCACTTT
TRBJ2-7 - TRBV19 - CASSNRTSWGEQYF TGTGCCAGTAGTAACCGGACCAGCTGGGGCGAGCAGTACTTC
TRBJ2-3 TRBD2 TRBV20-1 - CSARTSGSDTQYF TGCAGTGCTAGGACTAGCGGGAGTGATACGCAGTATTTT
TRBJ2-1 TRBD2 TRBV7-7 many CASSLVREGLGNEQFF TGTGCCAGCAGCTTAGTGCGGGAGGGCCTGGGGAATGAGCAGTTCTTC
TRBJ2-1 - TRBV12-5 few CASGLVRGGTYNEQFF TGTGCTAGTGGTTTGGTACGAGGCGGGACCTACAATGAGCAGTTCTTC
TRBJ1-4 TRBD1 TRBV19 - CASSNRGVAEKLFF TGTGCCAGTAGTAACAGGGGGGTAGCTGAAAAACTGTTTTTT
TRBJ2-2 - TRBV24-1 - CATRLTGELFF TGTGCCACCAGGCTGACAGGGGAGCTGTTTTTT
TRBJ2-5 TRBD1 TRBV10-3 - CAIRADRGNQPQYF TGTGCCATCAGGGCAGACAGGGGCAATCAGCCCCAGTACTTC
TRBJ2-7 - TRBV7-3 - CASSWNQGYEQYF TGTGCCAGCAGTTGGAACCAGGGCTACGAGCAGTACTTC
TRBJ2-7 - TRBV11-2 - CASSFYIYSSRGVYEQYF TGTGCCAGCAGCTTCTACATCTACAGCTCCCGAGGAGTCTACGAGCAGTACTTC
TRBJ1-1 - TRBV19 - CASSQDRGANTEAFF TGTGCCAGCAGCCAAGACCGGGGCGCGAACACTGAAGCTTTCTTT
TRBJ2-6 - TRBV2 - CASPRASGANVLTF TGTGCCAGCCCTCGGGCTAGCGGGGCCAACGTCCTGACTTTC
TRBJ2-2 - TRBV5-1 many CASSLLENTGELFF TGCGCCAGCAGCCTTCTAGAGAACACCGGGGAGCTGTTTTTT
TRBJ2-7 - TRBV24-1 medium-sized CATSPTGYGEQYF TGTGCCACCAGTCCTACAGGGTACGGCGAGCAGTACTTC
TRBJ2-7 TRBD1 TRBV2 - CASTPGDRGYEQYF TGTGCCAGCACCCCCGGGGACAGGGGCTACGAGCAGTACTTC
TRBJ2-7 - TRBV7-9 - CATGGGAGSYEQYF TGTGCCACCGGCGGAGGAGCGGGCTCCTACGAGCAGTACTTC
TRBJ2-7 TRBD2 TRBV5-1 many CASSLGTSGSGEQYF TGCGCCAGCAGCTTGGGGACTAGCGGGAGTGGCGAGCAGTACTTC